Listed below are T cell receptor beta chains from one sample, sequenced in a study of cytomegalovirus exposure and HLA in healthy donors. TCRdb keeps only in-frame clones here, not all; method: immunoSEQ multiplex PCR. The sample records around 150,000 clones, approximately 73% being singletons. The sequencing input was PBMCs. The receptors were sampled from a man aged 45-60 years in good health and CMV-seronegative. CDR3s include the opening cysteine and the closing phenylalanine or tryptophan. Fields, in order: J gene, V gene, CDR3 protein.

j_call: TRBJ1-5
v_call: TRBV11-3
cdr3_aa: CASSMDRGLEPQHF

j_call: TRBJ2-1
v_call: TRBV4-1
cdr3_aa: CASSRTGEEGAYNEQFF

j_call: TRBJ1-2
v_call: TRBV29-1
cdr3_aa: CSVGGQNYGYTF

j_call: TRBJ2-1
v_call: TRBV7-3
cdr3_aa: CASSSRGSGGHNEQFF

j_call: TRBJ2-7
v_call: TRBV6-6
cdr3_aa: CASSYMSGGEQYF

j_call: TRBJ1-5
v_call: TRBV6-5
cdr3_aa: CASGATGEYQPQHF

j_call: TRBJ2-1
v_call: TRBV18
cdr3_aa: CASNTGDRDNNEQFF

j_call: TRBJ1-2
v_call: TRBV9
cdr3_aa: CASSVVPTGYYGYTF

j_call: TRBJ2-2
v_call: TRBV5-1
cdr3_aa: CASSIPTSGGEANTGELFF

j_call: TRBJ2-1
v_call: TRBV7-2
cdr3_aa: CASSFGGAAYNEQFF

j_call: TRBJ1-2
v_call: TRBV5-1
cdr3_aa: CASSPGTGLYGYTF

j_call: TRBJ1-2
v_call: TRBV15
cdr3_aa: CATSREPGLTSYESYTF

j_call: TRBJ1-1
v_call: TRBV5-4
cdr3_aa: CASSLLGGNTEAFF

j_call: TRBJ2-3
v_call: TRBV5-1
cdr3_aa: CASSFGASTDTQYF

j_call: TRBJ1-1
v_call: TRBV10-3
cdr3_aa: CAISERQGAPTEAFF

j_call: TRBJ1-1
v_call: TRBV9
cdr3_aa: CASSADRDHTEAFF

j_call: TRBJ1-4
v_call: TRBV5-5
cdr3_aa: CASSSRTGTLVDEKLFF

j_call: TRBJ1-1
v_call: TRBV27
cdr3_aa: CASSLLNTGEAFF

j_call: TRBJ2-7
v_call: TRBV4-1
cdr3_aa: CASSPTTGSSYEQYF

j_call: TRBJ1-1
v_call: TRBV11-2
cdr3_aa: CASSFSKGVVTEAFF

j_call: TRBJ2-1
v_call: TRBV7-2
cdr3_aa: CASSLLGVGSYNEQFF

j_call: TRBJ2-3
v_call: TRBV5-1
cdr3_aa: CASSLEISAGGQDTQYF

j_call: TRBJ1-3
v_call: TRBV6-1
cdr3_aa: CASGRDRSGNTIYF

j_call: TRBJ2-7
v_call: TRBV18
cdr3_aa: CASSPSGGASYEQYF

j_call: TRBJ2-1
v_call: TRBV7-8
cdr3_aa: CASSLAGEGSYNEQFF

j_call: TRBJ1-5
v_call: TRBV2
cdr3_aa: CASRANYNNQPQHF

j_call: TRBJ1-4
v_call: TRBV18
cdr3_aa: CASSPTGSTNEKLFF

j_call: TRBJ2-1
v_call: TRBV29-1
cdr3_aa: CSVLGEWGLEEQFF

j_call: TRBJ1-1
v_call: TRBV29-1
cdr3_aa: CSVSGQGLGTEAFF

j_call: TRBJ2-7
v_call: TRBV9
cdr3_aa: CASSVAEGRPDEQYF

j_call: TRBJ1-2
v_call: TRBV7-9
cdr3_aa: CASSSGTEGGYTF